Below are 22 T cell receptor beta chains sequenced from a single sample in a study of T-cell reconstitution after alpha-beta-depleted transplantation in children. Preparation of the TCRbeta library used unique molecular identifiers. TCRdb reprocessed the PCR reads via MiXCR and lists one record per CDR3 protein. Of more than 90,000 distinct CDR3 sequences detected, 10% to 13% appear once; the ten largest clones hold under 40%. The material was PBMCs, obtained before TCRalphabeta/CD19-depleted stem cell transplant. The source of these receptors is a boy aged 2 to 10 with acute lymphoblastic leukemia, due to receive a stem cell transplant.

This clonotype was counted a few times. The CDR3 nucleotides read TGTGCCAGCAGTTACTCATTAGGTGGGAGTAACTATGGCTACACCTTC. This encodes CASSYSLGGSNYGYTF. The chain employs TRBV6-5 and TRBJ1-2; D not resolved. CDR3 length equals 16 residues. The V end was cut by 0 bases, the J end by 1 base, with 12 bases between. Germline V lookup: CDR1 MNHEY, CDR2 SVGAGI.

This clonotype was seen a few times. The V call is TRBV6-5, the J call TRBJ1-3; 7 nucleotides line up with TRBD1. The CDR3 sequence is 15 residues long. From germline, CDR1 is MNHEY and CDR2 SVGAGI. V lost 6 bases, J lost 3 bases, and 8 bases stayed unmatched. CDR3 loop: CASRRGGSGGNTIYF. The DNA of the CDR3 is TGTGCCAGCAGAAGAGGGGGCTCAGGTGGAAACACCATATATTTT.

This clonotype was seen more than once but under ten times. The genes are TRBV7-6 and TRBJ2-7; D may be TRBD1 or TRBD2 (7 bases each). Germline CDR1 and CDR2: SGHVS and FNYEAQ. This CDR3 spans 14 amino acids. V lost 2 bases and J lost 6, with 14 bases in between. CDR3 sequence (DNA): TGTGCCAGCAGCTTAAGTGGCAGGGGGGGCGAGCAGTACTTC. Its translation: CASSLSGRGGEQYF.

The V and J genes are TRBV20-1 and TRBJ2-1; tentatively, D is TRBD1 or TRBD2 (6 bases each). Between the trimmed V and J ends, which lost 0 bases and 7 bases, there was a span of 16 bases. This CDR3 region has 15 residues. The germline CDR1 and CDR2 sequences are DFQATT and SNEGSKA (reference sequence). CDR3 amino acids: CSARDTGSQGNEQFF. The CDR3, as DNA: TGCAGTGCTAGAGATACCGGGAGCCAGGGGAATGAGCAGTTCTTC.

This CDR3 is CASSLGTGGQNGYTF. The CDR3 DNA follows: TGCGCCAGCAGCTTGGGGACAGGGGGCCAAAATGGCTACACCTTC. The V gene is TRBV5-1, the J gene TRBJ1-2; 11 nucleotides align to TRBD1. This CDR3 is built from 15 residues. The J segment lost 6 bases and the V segment lost 0 bases, leaving 4 bases of the junction unmatched. The germline gives CDR1 SGHRS, CDR2 YFSETQ.

The chain couples TRBV6-1 to TRBJ1-6; 8 bases are a match to TRBD1. The CDR3 is 15 residues long. V shed 7 bases and J 7 bases; nucleotides not matched to a gene: 9. Germline V lookup: CDR1 MNHNS, CDR2 SASEGT. CDR3 nucleotides: TGTGCCAGCACCCTGACAGGGGTACTGAATTCACCCCTCCACTTT. It codes for CASTLTGVLNSPLHF.

This clonotype has a handful of counts. The V gene is TRBV5-8, the J gene TRBJ2-5; the D gene could be TRBD1 or TRBD2 (6 bases each). V lost 7 bases, J lost 5 bases, and 15 bases lay in between. CDR1 SGHTS and CDR2 YDEGEE come from the germline V gene. The CDR3 consists of 13 residues. The DNA for the CDR3 is TGTGCCAGCGCCTCCCGGGGGCGGGAGACCCAGTACTTC. As protein: CASASRGRETQYF.

This clonotype was observed at least ten times. CDR3 protein: CSAPKWTGTYEQYF. In DNA form, the CDR3 reads TGCAGTGCTCCTAAATGGACAGGTACCTACGAGCAGTACTTC. V and J are TRBV20-1 and TRBJ2-7; 7 bases are a match to TRBD1. Trimming took 5 bases from V and 2 from J; bases not matched to a gene: 9. This CDR3 has 14 amino acids. The germline gives CDR1 DFQATT, CDR2 SNEGSKA (reference sequence).

The chain has TRBV5-1 and TRBJ2-3; TRBD2 matches at 7 bases. V lost 3 bases and J lost 3; bases outside the gene matches: 4. There are 14 residues in the CDR3. Germline V gene sequence: CDR1 SGHRS, CDR2 YFSETQ. The chain's CDR3 is CASSSRLATDTQYF. DNA of the CDR3: TGCGCCAGCAGCTCTCGACTAGCTACAGATACGCAGTATTTT. The full variable domain, rest sourced from reference TRBV5-1 and TRBJ2-3, is KAGVTQTPRYLIKTRGQQVTLSCSPISGHRSVSWYQQTPGQGLQFLFEYFSETQRNKGNFPGRFSGRQFSNSRSEMNVSTLELGDSALYLCASSSRLATDTQYFGPGTRLTVL.

This clonotype showed up many times. This chain links TRBV6-1 with TRBJ1-1, with a weak D call TRBD1 (5 bases). Trimming cost V 5 bases and J 0 bases, with 10 bases left between them. The CDR3 is made up of 14 amino acids. Germline-derived CDR1 and CDR2 are MNHNS and SASEGT. The CDR3 DNA sequence: TGTGCCAGCAGTCGACGGGGCATGAACACTGAAGCTTTCTTT. It is translated as CASSRRGMNTEAFF.

The V and J genes are TRBV29-1 and TRBJ1-2; 10 bases are shared with TRBD1. Germline CDR1 and CDR2: SQVTM and ANQGSEA. The CDR3 totals 15 residues. The trim removed 7 bases at V and 0 bases at J, leaving 8 bases unmatched. The DNA for the CDR3 is TGCAGCGCCCGGACAGGGGGTAACCCTAACTATGGCTACACCTTC. Its protein is CSARTGGNPNYGYTF. The whole variable domain, filled in from reference TRBV29-1 and TRBJ1-2, reads SAVISQKPSRDICQRGTSLTIQCQVDSQVTMMFWYRQQPGQSLTLIATANQGSEATYESGFVIDKFPISRPNLTFSTLTVSNMSPEDSSIYLCSARTGGNPNYGYTFGSGTRLTVV.

This clonotype turned up a few times. The V call is TRBV5-1, the J call TRBJ2-3; D gene uncertain. The germline gives CDR1 SGHRS, CDR2 YFSETQ. With 5 bases removed from V and 2 bases from J, the gap between germline ends came to 3 bases. The CDR3 has 11 amino acids. The CDR3 region has the DNA TGCGCCAGCAGAATCACAGATACGCAGTATTTT. Amino acids: CASRITDTQYF.

CDR3 sequence reads: CAGRGDYNEQFF. The DNA of the CDR3 is TGTGCGGGGAGGGGGGATTACAATGAGCAGTTCTTC. This sequence joins TRBV30 and TRBJ2-1, with D possibly TRBD2 on 7 matching bases. Germline CDR1 is GTSNPN and CDR2 is SVGIG (reference sequence). This CDR3 comprises 12 residues.

This clonotype appeared a few times. The chain combines TRBV6-1 with TRBJ1-2, with D unclear. Germline V gives CDR1 MNHNS, CDR2 SASEGT. There are 14 residues in the CDR3. V gave up 1 base and J gave up 3 bases, with 9 bases separating them. The CDR3 sequence: CASSEGRGDYGYTF. The DNA for the CDR3 is TGTGCCAGCAGTGAAGGTCGCGGTGACTATGGCTACACCTTC.

In its sample, this clonotype was seen a few times. The rearrangement joins TRBV20-1 to TRBJ2-7; D unclear. The CDR3 is made up of 12 amino acids. Germline V lookup: CDR1 DFQATT, CDR2 SNEGSKA (reference sequence). Trimming stripped 0 bases from V and 3 bases from J, with 6 bases between. CDR3 sequence reads: CSARDGFYEQYF. The CDR3 DNA follows: TGCAGTGCTAGAGACGGCTTCTACGAGCAGTACTTC.

This clonotype was found many times. J is TRBJ2-3 and V is TRBV11-2; D is ambiguous. The CDR3 has 12 residues. V lost 3 bases, J lost 4 bases, and 5 bases lay in between. The V gene's germline CDR1 is SGHAT and CDR2 FQNNGV. The CDR3 loop reads CASSFTADTQYF. CDR3 bases: TGTGCCAGCAGCTTCACCGCAGATACGCAGTATTTT.

The genes are TRBV7-2 and TRBJ2-3; TRBD2 is a possible D gene (6 bases). The length of the CDR3 is 18 residues. Germline CDR1 SGHTA, CDR2 FQGNSA. Trimming removed 5 bases at V and 0 bases at J, with 21 bases between. The CDR3 nucleotides are TGTGCCAGCAGCGAAACTGCGGGGTTCGGGATTAGCACAGATACGCAGTATTTT. Encoded protein: CASSETAGFGISTDTQYF.

The genes are TRBV7-9 and TRBJ1-4; D gene ambiguous. The CDR3 is 12 residues long. Trimming shortened V by 2 bases and J by 10 bases, and 8 bases separated the two germline ends. CDR1 and CDR2 (germline): SEHNR, FQNEAQ (reference sequence). The CDR3 DNA follows: TGTGCCAGCAGCTTATACCCGGGAAAACTGTTTTTT. Its protein is CASSLYPGKLFF.

The V gene is TRBV14, the J gene TRBJ2-3; D not resolved. With 3 bases removed from V and 5 bases from J, the gap between germline ends came to 9 bases. The CDR3 totals 13 residues. Per germline, CDR1 SGHDN and CDR2 FVKESK. The CDR3 nucleotides are TGTGCCAGCAGCCAGAATATAGGAGATACGCAGTATTTT. Protein: CASSQNIGDTQYF.

This clonotype was observed at least ten times. V and J are TRBV18 and TRBJ2-2; the D gene is possibly TRBD2 (6 bases). The CDR3 has 19 residues. Deletions cut 1 base from V and 2 bases from J, with 20 bases between. CDR1 is KGHSH, CDR2 LQKENI, per germline. CDR3 DNA: TGTGCCAGCTCACCACAGGGAGGAAGGTTGAGGTTCAACACCGGGGAGCTGTTTTTT. Amino acids: CASSPQGGRLRFNTGELFF.

The chain employs TRBV7-9 and TRBJ2-1; 8 bases are shared with TRBD2. Germline V CDR1 and CDR2: SEHNR, FQNEAQ (reference sequence). The trim removed 3 bases at V and 6 bases at J, leaving 7 bases unmatched. The CDR3 is 15 residues long. The DNA for the CDR3 is TGTGCCAGCAGCTTGGACGGGGGGGCTCTCAATGAGCAGTTCTTC. Amino acid sequence: CASSLDGGALNEQFF. Drawing the rest from reference TRBV7-9 and TRBJ2-1, the complete variable domain is DTGVSQNPRHKITKRGQNVTFRCDPISEHNRLYWYRQTLGQGPEFLTYFQNEAQLEKSRLLSDRFSAERPKGSFSTLEIQRTEQGDSAMYLCASSLDGGALNEQFFGPGTRLTVL.

This clonotype came up many times. The CDR3, as DNA: TGTGCCAGCAGGCCAGCGGGAATCAATGAGCAGTTCTTC. The encoded protein is CASRPAGINEQFF. The V gene is TRBV12-3 or TRBV12-4, the J gene TRBJ2-1; 7 nucleotides line up with TRBD2. The CDR3 spans 13 residues. V shed 6 bases, J shed 6 bases, and the junction held 5 bases outside the gene matches.